A single sample is the source of the 5 T cell receptor beta chains below, sequenced in a study of control samples from healthy donors and cancer patients. Measured with immunoSEQ multiplex PCR; TCRdb has only the in-frame clones, and not every one. Here the sample spans 140,000 or so clones, 80% to 95% being singletons. The specimen was blood. These receptors originate from a man aged 25-45 years in good health.

The rearrangement joins TRBV21-1 to TRBJ2-1; TRBD2 is taken as the D call from the table, unchecked against the DNA. TRBV21-1 is a listed pseudogene. The length of the CDR3 is 18 residues. The CDR3 spells CASSNLSSGGSRYNEQFF. The DNA of the CDR3 is TGTGCCAGCAGCAACCTCTCTAGCGGGGGCTCCCGATACAATGAGCAGTTCTTC.

The V gene is TRBV9, the J gene TRBJ1-3, with D tentatively TRBD1 (6 bases). The CDR3 runs to 14 residues. The V gene lost 3 bases and the J gene lost 0 bases, with 7 bases spanning the gap. Germline V gene lookup returns CDR1 SGDLS and CDR2 YYNGEE. The CDR3 sequence: CASSEGGSGNTIYF. The CDR3 coding sequence is TGTGCCAGCAGCGAGGGGGGCTCTGGAAACACCATATATTTT.

This chain joins TRBV18 and TRBJ2-3; D is unclear. V shed 2 bases and J shed 6 bases, with 12 bases lying between them. Germline V CDR1 and CDR2: KGHSH, LQKENI. The CDR3 extends over 14 amino acids. The CDR3 loop is CASSPATHVDTQYF. In nucleotides, the CDR3 is TGTGCCAGCTCACCAGCGACTCACGTGGATACGCAGTATTTT.

The CDR3 bases are TGTGCCAGTAGTCCGACCGATCACAGCTCCTACGAGCAGTACTTC. It translates to CASSPTDHSSYEQYF. This chain links TRBV19 with TRBJ2-7; no clear D gene. The ends were cut back, 5 bases at V and 0 bases at J, with 14 bases in the middle. Germline V gene data show CDR1 as LNHDA and CDR2 as SQIVND (reference sequence). The CDR3 runs 15 residues.

The rearrangement links TRBV15 to TRBJ2-7, with D tentatively TRBD1 (6 bases). This CDR3 region has 13 residues. Trimming removed 4 bases at V and 3 bases at J, with 10 bases between. The germline V gene encodes CDR1 LNHNV and CDR2 YYDKDF (reference sequence). This chain's CDR3 is CATSKDRYYEQYF. The CDR3 bases are TGTGCCACCAGCAAAGACAGGTACTACGAGCAGTACTTC.